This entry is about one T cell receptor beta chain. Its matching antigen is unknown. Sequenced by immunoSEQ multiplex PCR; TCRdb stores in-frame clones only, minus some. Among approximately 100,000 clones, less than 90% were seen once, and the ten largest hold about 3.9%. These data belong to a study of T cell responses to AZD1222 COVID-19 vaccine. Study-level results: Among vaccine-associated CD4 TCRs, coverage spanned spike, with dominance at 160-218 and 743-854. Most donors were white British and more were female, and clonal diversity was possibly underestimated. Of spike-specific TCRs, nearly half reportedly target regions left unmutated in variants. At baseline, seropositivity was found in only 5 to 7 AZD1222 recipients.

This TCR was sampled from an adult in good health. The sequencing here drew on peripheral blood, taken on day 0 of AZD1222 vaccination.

Here the CDR3 reads CASSRERDRGLYYGYTF. CDR3 DNA: TGTGCCAGCAGCCGAGAGAGGGACAGGGGCCTATACTATGGCTACACCTTC. The chain is built from TRBV14 and TRBJ1-2, with 10 bases matching TRBD1. The V and J ends lost 4 bases and 3 bases, in that order; junction bases with no gene match: 11. The CDR3 totals 17 residues. Germline values: CDR1 SGHDN, CDR2 FVKESK. The full variable domain, rest sourced from reference TRBV14 and TRBJ1-2, is EAGVTQFPSHSVIEKGQTVTLRCDPISGHDNLYWYRRVMGKEIKFLLHFVKESKQDESGMPNNRFLAERTGGTYSTLKVQPAELEDSGVYFCASSRERDRGLYYGYTFGSGTRLTVV.